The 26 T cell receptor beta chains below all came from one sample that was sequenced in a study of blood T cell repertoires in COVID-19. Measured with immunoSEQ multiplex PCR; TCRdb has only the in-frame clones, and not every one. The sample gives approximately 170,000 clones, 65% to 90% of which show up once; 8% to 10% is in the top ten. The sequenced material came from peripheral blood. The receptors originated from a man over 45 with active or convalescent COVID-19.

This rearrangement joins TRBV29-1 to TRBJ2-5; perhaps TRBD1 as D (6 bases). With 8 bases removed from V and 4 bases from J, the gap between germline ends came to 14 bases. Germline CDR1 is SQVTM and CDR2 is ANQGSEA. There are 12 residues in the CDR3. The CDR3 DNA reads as TGCAGCTCAACAGGGATCGGAGAGACCCAGTACTTC. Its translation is CSSTGIGETQYF.

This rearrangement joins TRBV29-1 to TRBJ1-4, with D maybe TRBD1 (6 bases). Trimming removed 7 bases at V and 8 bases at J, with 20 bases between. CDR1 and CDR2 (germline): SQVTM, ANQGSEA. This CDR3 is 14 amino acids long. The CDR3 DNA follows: TGCAGCGGGAAAGGGACATTCGGATCGGAAAAACTGTTTTTT. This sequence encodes CSGKGTFGSEKLFF.

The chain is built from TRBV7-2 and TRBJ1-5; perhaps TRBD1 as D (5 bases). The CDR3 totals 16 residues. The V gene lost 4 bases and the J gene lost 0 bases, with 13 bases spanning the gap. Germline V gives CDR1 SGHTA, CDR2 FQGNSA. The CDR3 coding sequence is TGTGCCAGCAGCTCAGAGGGAGGGGTTAGCAATCAGCCCCAGCATTTT. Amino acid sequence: CASSSEGGVSNQPQHF.

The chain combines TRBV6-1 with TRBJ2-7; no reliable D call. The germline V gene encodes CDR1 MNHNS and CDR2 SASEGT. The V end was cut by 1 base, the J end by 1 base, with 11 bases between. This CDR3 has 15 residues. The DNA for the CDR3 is TGTGCCAGCAGTGAAGTTTTACACCAGTCCTACGAGCAGTACTTC. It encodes CASSEVLHQSYEQYF.

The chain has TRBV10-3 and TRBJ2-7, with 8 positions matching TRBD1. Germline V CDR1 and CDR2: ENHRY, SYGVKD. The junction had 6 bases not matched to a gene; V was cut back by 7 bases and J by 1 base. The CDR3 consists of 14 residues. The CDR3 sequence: CAIMSTGASYEQYF. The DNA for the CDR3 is TGTGCCATCATGTCGACAGGGGCTTCCTACGAGCAGTACTTC.

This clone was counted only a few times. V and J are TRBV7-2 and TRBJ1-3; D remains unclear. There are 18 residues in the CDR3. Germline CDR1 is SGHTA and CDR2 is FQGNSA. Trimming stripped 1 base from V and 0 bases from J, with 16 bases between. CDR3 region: CASSLESPVLRSGNTIYF. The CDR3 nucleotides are TGTGCCAGCAGCTTAGAGTCGCCAGTTCTTCGCTCTGGAAACACCATATATTTT.

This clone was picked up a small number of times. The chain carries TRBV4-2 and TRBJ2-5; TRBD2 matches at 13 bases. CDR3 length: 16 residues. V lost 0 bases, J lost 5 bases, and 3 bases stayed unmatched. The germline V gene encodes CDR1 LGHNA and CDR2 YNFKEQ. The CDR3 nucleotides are TGTGCCAGCAGCCAAGAGTTGACTAGCGGGGGGGAGACCCAGTACTTC. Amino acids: CASSQELTSGGETQYF.

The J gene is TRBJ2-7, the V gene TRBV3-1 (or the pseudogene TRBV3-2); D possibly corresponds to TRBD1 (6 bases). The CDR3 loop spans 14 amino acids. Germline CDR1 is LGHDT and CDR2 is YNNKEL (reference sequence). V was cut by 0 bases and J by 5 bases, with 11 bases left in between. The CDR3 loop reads CASSQEGQNDEQYF. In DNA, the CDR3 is TGTGCCAGCAGCCAAGAAGGACAGAACGACGAGCAGTACTTC.

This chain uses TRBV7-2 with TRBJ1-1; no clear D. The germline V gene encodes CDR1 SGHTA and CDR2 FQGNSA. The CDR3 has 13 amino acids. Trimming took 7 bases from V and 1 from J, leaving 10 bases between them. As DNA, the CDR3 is TGTGCCAGCATATTGACGGGGAACACTGAAGCTTTCTTT. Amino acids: CASILTGNTEAFF.

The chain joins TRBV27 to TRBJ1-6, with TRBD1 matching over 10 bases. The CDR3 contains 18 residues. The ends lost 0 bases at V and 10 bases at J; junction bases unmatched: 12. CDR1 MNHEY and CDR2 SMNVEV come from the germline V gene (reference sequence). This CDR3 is CASSLSIGGQGVKSPLHF. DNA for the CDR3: TGTGCCAGCAGTTTATCGATAGGTGGACAGGGGGTTAAATCACCCCTCCACTTT.

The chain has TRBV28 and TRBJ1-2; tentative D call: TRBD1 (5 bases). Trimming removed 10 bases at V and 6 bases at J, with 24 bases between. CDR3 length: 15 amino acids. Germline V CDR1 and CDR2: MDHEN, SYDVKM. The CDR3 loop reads CATQLYRPEHNGYTF. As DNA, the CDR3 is TGTGCCACCCAACTTTACAGGCCAGAACACAATGGCTACACCTTC.

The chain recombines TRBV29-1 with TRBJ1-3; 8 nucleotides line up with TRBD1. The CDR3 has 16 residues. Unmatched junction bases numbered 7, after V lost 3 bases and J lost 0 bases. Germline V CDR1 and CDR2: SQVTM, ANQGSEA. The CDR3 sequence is CSVDSWDRSSGNTIYF. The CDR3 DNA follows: TGCAGCGTTGATAGTTGGGACAGGAGCTCTGGAAACACCATATATTTT.

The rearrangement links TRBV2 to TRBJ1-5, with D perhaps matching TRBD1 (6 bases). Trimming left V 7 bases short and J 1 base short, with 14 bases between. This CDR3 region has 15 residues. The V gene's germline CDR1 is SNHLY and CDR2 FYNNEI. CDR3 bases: TGTGCCAGCAAGGGGGACCAGGGGAGCAATCAGCCCCAGCATTTT. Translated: CASKGDQGSNQPQHF.

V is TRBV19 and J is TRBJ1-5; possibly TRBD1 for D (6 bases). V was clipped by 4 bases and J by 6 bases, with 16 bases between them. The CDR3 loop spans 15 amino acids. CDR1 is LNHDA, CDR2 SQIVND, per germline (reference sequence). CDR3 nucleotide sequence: TGTGCCAGTAGTAGGGGGCCCGTCGTCGGTCAGCCCCAGCATTTT. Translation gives CASSRGPVVGQPQHF. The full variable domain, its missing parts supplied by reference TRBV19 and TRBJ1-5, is DGGITQSPKYLFRKEGQNVTLSCEQNLNHDAMYWYRQDPGQGLRLIYYSQIVNDFQKGDIAEGYSVSREKKESFPLTVTSAQKNPTAFYLCASSRGPVVGQPQHFGDGTRLSIL.

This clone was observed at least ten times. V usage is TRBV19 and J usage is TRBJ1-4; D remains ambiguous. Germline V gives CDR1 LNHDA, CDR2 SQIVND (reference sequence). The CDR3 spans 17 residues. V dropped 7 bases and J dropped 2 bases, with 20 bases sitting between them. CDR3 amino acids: CASKPKSTVATNEKLFF. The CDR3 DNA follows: TGTGCCAGTAAACCGAAATCCACAGTGGCGACTAATGAAAAACTGTTTTTT.

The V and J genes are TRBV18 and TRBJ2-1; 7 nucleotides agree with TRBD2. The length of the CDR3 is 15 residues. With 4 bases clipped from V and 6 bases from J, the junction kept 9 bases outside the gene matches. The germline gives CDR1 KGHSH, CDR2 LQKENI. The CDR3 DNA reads TGTGCCAGCTCACTCGCCGGACTAGAGGGCAATGAGCAGTTCTTC. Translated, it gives CASSLAGLEGNEQFF.

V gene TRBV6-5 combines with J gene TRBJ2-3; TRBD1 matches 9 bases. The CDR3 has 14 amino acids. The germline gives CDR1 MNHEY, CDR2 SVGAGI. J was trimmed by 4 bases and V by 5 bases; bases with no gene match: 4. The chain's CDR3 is CASSNRGRADTQYF. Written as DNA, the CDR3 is TGTGCCAGCAGTAACAGGGGGCGCGCAGATACGCAGTATTTT.

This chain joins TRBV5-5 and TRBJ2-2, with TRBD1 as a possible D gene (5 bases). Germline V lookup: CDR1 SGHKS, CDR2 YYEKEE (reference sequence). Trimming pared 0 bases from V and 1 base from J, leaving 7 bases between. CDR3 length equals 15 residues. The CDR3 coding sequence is TGTGCCAGCAGCTTGGCAGGGATGAACACCGGGGAGCTGTTTTTT. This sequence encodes CASSLAGMNTGELFF.

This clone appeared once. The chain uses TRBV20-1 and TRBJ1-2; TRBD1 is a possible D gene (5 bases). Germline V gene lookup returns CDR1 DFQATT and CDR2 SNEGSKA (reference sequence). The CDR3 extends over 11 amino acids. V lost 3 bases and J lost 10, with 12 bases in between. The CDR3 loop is CSASAGGVYTF. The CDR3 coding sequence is TGCAGTGCTAGCGCCGGGGGGGTCTACACCTTC.

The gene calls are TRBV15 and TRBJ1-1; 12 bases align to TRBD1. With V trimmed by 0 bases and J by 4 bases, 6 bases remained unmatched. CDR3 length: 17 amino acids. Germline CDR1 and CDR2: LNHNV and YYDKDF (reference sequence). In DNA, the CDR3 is TGTGCCACCAGCAGAGATGGGACAGGGGGCATAGGCACTGAAGCTTTCTTT. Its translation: CATSRDGTGGIGTEAFF.

The CDR3 sequence: CASSQSGPYEQYF. CDR3 coding DNA: TGTGCCAGCAGCCAAAGTGGGCCTTACGAGCAGTACTTC. This chain uses TRBV3-1 (or the pseudogene TRBV3-2) with TRBJ2-7, with D hard to call. This CDR3 has 13 amino acids. In germline, CDR1 is LGHDT, CDR2 YNNKEL (reference sequence). V lost 2 bases to trimming and J lost 4 bases, with 9 bases between them.

The CDR3 DNA sequence: TGTGCCAGCTCAACACAGACAGGGGGGGGAACTGAAGCTTTCTTT. This sequence encodes CASSTQTGGGTEAFF. The rearrangement joins TRBV18 to TRBJ1-1; 9 positions match TRBD1. J was trimmed by 5 bases and V by 5 bases; bases with no gene match: 9. CDR1 KGHSH and CDR2 LQKENI come from the germline V gene. The CDR3 consists of 15 residues.

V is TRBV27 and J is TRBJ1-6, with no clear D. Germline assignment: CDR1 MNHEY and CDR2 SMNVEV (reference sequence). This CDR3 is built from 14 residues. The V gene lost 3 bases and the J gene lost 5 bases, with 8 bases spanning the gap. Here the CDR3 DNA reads TGTGCCAGCAGTTTGGCAGGCAATAATTCACCCCTCCACTTT. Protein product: CASSLAGNNSPLHF.

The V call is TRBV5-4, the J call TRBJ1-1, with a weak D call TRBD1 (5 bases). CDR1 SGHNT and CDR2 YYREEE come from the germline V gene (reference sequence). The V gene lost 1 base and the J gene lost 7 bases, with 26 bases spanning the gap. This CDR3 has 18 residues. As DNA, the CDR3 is TGTGCCAGCAGCTTGATGGGGGGTACGGTTCATCCTCCTATTGAAGCTTTCTTT. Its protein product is CASSLMGGTVHPPIEAFF.

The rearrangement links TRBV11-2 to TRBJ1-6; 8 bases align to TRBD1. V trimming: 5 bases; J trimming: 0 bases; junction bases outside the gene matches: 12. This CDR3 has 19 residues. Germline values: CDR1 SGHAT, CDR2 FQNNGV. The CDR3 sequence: CASSPPLGQDFSYNSPLHF. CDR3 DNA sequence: TGTGCCAGCAGCCCTCCCCTGGGACAGGATTTCTCCTATAATTCACCCCTCCACTTT. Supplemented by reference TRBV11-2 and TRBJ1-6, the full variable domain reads EAGVAQSPRYKIIEKRQSVAFWCNPISGHATLYWYQQILGQGPKLLIQFQNNGVVDDSQLPKDRFSAERLKGVDSTLKIQPAKLEDSAVYLCASSPPLGQDFSYNSPLHFGNGTRLTVT.

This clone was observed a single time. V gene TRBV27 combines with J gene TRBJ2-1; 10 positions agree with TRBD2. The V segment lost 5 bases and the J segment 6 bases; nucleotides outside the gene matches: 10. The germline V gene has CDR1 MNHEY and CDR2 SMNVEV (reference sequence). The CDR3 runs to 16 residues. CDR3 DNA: TGTGCCAGCAGTACGCGAGCGGGAGGGTCTCCCAATGAGCAGTTCTTC. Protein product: CASSTRAGGSPNEQFF.